Listed below are T cell receptor beta chains from one sample, sequenced in a study of graft-versus-host responses after intestinal transplantation. Using immunoSEQ multiplex PCR, the repertoire was profiled, and TCRdb retains in-frame clones only, with some absent. The table has around 18,000 clones, roughly 90% seen once. The starting material was PBMCs, obtained about 350 days after transplant. The receptors were gathered from a human patient who received an intestinal transplant, so some T cells may come from the graft donor. CDR3s include the opening cysteine and the closing phenylalanine or tryptophan. D genes are given only for firm matches. Not all rows give a size; the values are once, few, many and, for expanded clones, a class.

DNA	CDR3	J	size	D	V
TGTGCCAGCAGCTTACTTCGTGATTCACCCCTCCACTTT	CASSLLRDSPLHF	TRBJ1-6	NA	NA	TRBV7-3
TGCGCCAGCAGCCGCGGAGGCGGGGTCTCCTACAATGAGCAGTTCTTC	CASSRGGGVSYNEQFF	TRBJ2-1	NA	NA	TRBV4-1
TGTGCCAGCAGCTCGGGATTCGATGAAAAACTGTTTTTT	CASSSGFDEKLFF	TRBJ1-4	once	NA	TRBV7-7
TGTGCCAGCAGTTACGAAGGGAATAATTCACCCCTCCACTTT	CASSYEGNNSPLHF	TRBJ1-6	NA	NA	TRBV6-5
TGTGCCAGCAGCTTAGACGGAGGCGGCGAGCAGTACTTC	CASSLDGGGEQYF	TRBJ2-7	once	NA	TRBV11-2
TGCGCCAGCAGCCAACGAGGACTAGCGGGGGGGCGATCCTACAATGAGCAGTTCTTC	CASSQRGLAGGRSYNEQFF	TRBJ2-1	NA	TRBD2	TRBV4-1
TGTGCCAGCAGTTACGGGGGGGCTAGCACAGATACGCAGTATTTT	CASSYGGASTDTQYF	TRBJ2-3	NA	NA	TRBV6-5
TGCGCCAGCAGCCTCGGGATTCTCTCTGGAAACACCATATATTTT	CASSLGILSGNTIYF	TRBJ1-3	few	NA	TRBV4-1
TGTGCCAGCAGCTTAGGGGGGATAGGGCAGGGATCGTTCTTT	CASSLGGIGQGSFF	TRBJ1-1	once	NA	TRBV7-9
TGTGCCAGCAGTTACTCGGACGGCGCAAACACCATATATTTT	CASSYSDGANTIYF	TRBJ1-3	NA	NA	TRBV6-5